This TCR beta chain was obtained from a study of T-cell memory formation after mild COVID-19. Study results and caveats: The pre-infection memory compartment contained some responding clones, suggesting cross-reactive memory joined. Mostly located in CM and EM were contracting CD4+ clones, with contracting CD8+ clones located in EMRA.

This clonotype has at least ten counts. Its antigen is currently unknown. 5'RACE primed from the constant segment yielded TCR alpha and TCR beta cDNA libraries bearing sample barcodes and UMIs. Each CDR3 protein gets one entry after TCRdb re-called the 5' RACE reads with MiXCR. The data show 350,000 to 500,000 distinct CDR3 sequences, roughly 18% seen once. The sample was PBMCs or a T cell subset sorted from them (not recorded which). The TCR originated in a man between 18 and 29 years old who had mild COVID-19 (a few samples of this study predate the infection). Cell type and time point are not known.

CDR3 DNA sequence: TGTGCCAGCAGCTTAAACGGGTACCAAGAGACCCAGTACTTC. Its translation: CASSLNGYQETQYF. This sequence joins TRBV7-9 and TRBJ2-5; D is undetermined. Trimming removed 2 bases at V and 0 bases at J, with 7 bases between. Per the germline V gene, CDR1 is SEHNR and CDR2 is FQNEAQ (reference sequence). CDR3 size: 14 residues. Together with reference TRBV7-9 and TRBJ2-5, the CDR3 gives the full variable domain: DTGVSQNPRHKITKRGQNVTFRCDPISEHNRLYWYRQTLGQGPEFLTYFQNEAQLEKSRLLSDRFSAERPKGSFSTLEIQRTEQGDSAMYLCASSLNGYQETQYFGPGTRLLVL.